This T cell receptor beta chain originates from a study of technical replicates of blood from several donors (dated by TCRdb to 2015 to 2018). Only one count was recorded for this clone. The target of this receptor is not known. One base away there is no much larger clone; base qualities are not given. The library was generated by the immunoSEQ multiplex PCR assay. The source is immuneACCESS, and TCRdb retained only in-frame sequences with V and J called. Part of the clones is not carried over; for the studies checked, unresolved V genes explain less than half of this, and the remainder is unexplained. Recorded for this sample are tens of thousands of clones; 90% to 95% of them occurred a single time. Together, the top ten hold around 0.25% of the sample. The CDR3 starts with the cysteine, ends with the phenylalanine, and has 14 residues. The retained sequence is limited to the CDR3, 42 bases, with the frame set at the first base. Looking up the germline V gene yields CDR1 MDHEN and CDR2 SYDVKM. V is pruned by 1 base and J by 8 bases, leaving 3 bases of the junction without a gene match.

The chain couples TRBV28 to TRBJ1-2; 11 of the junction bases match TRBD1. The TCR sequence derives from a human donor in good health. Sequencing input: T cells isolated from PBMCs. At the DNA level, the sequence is TGTGCCAGCAGTTTATCGGACAGGGGGCAGGGCTACACCTTC. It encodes CASSLSDRGQGYTF.